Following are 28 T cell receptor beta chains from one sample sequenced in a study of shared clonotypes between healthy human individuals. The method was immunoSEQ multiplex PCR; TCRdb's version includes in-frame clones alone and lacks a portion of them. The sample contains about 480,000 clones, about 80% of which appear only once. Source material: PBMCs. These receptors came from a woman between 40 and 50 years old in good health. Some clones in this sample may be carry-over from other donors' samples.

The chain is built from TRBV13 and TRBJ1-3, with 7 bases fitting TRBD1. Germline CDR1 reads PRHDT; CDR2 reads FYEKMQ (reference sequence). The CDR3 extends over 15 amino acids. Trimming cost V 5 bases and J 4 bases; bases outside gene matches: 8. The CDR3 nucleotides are TGTGCCAGCAGCGAGCGGACAGGCCAAGGAAACACCATATATTTT. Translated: CASSERTGQGNTIYF.

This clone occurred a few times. The CDR3 sequence: CASSQDRRIPRELFF. In DNA, the CDR3 is TGTGCCAGCAGCCAAGATCGCCGGATACCCCGTGAGCTGTTTTTT. This chain joins TRBV4-2 and TRBJ2-2, with D unresolved. The V gene's germline CDR1 is LGHNA and CDR2 YNFKEQ. The germline V and J ends were trimmed by 0 bases and 11 bases, with 16 bases remaining between them. The CDR3 has 15 amino acids.

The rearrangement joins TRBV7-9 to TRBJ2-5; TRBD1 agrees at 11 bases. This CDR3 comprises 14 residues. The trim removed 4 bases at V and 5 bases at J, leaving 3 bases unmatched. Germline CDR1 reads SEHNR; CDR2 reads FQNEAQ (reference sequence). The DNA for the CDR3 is TGTGCCAGCAGCTGGACAGGGGGCTTGGAGACCCAGTACTTC. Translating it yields CASSWTGGLETQYF.

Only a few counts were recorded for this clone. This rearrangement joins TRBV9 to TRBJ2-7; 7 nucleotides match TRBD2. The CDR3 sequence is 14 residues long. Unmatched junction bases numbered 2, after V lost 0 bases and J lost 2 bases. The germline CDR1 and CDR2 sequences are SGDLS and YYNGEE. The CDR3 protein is CASSVGDYTYEQYF. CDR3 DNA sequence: TGTGCCAGCAGCGTAGGGGACTATACCTACGAGCAGTACTTC.

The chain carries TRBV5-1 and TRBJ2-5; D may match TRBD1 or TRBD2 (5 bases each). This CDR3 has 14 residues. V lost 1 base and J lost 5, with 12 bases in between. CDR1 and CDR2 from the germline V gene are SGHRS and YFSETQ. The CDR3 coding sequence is TGCGCCAGCAGCTTGCGGGACGTGCGGGAGACCCAGTACTTC. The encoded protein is CASSLRDVRETQYF.

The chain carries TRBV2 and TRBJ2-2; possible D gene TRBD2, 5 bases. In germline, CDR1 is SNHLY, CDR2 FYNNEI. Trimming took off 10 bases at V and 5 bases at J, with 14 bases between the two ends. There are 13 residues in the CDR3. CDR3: CATYYTGTGELFF. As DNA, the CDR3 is TGTGCCACCTACTATACGGGGACCGGGGAGCTGTTTTTT.

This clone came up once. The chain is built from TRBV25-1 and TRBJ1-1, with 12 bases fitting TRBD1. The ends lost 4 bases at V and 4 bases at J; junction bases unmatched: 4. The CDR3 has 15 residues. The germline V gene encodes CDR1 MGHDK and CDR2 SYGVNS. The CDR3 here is CASSGDRGLFTEAFF. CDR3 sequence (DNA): TGTGCCAGCAGTGGGGACAGGGGGCTGTTCACTGAAGCTTTCTTT.

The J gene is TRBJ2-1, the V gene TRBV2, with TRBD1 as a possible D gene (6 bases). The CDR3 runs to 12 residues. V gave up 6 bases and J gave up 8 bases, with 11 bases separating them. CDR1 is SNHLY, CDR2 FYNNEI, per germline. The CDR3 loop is CASSEQGYEQFF. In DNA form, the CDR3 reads TGTGCCAGCAGCGAACAGGGCTATGAGCAGTTCTTC.

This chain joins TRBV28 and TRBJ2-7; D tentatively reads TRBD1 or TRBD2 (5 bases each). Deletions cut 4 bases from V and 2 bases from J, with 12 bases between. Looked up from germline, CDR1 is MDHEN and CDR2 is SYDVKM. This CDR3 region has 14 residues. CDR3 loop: CASSSGPSPYEQYF. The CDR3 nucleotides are TGTGCCAGCAGTTCGGGGCCCTCCCCCTACGAGCAGTACTTC.

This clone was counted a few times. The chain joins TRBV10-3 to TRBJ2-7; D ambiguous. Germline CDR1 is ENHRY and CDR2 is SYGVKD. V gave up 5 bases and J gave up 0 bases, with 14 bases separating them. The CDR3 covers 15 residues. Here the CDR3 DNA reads TGTGCCATCAGTTTAGGACCGAGATACTCCTACGAGCAGTACTTC. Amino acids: CAISLGPRYSYEQYF.

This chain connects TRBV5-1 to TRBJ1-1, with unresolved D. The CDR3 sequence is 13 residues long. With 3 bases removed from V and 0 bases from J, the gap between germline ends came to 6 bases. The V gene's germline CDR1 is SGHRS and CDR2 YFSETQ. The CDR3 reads CASSSNMNTEAFF. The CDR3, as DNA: TGCGCCAGCAGCTCCAACATGAACACTGAAGCTTTCTTT.

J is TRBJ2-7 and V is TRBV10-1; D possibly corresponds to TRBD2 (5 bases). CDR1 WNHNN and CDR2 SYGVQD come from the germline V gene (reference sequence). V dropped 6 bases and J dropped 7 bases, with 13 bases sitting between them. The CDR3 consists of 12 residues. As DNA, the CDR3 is TGCGCCAGCAGAGCGGAAGAGAAAGAGCAGTACTTC. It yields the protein CASRAEEKEQYF.

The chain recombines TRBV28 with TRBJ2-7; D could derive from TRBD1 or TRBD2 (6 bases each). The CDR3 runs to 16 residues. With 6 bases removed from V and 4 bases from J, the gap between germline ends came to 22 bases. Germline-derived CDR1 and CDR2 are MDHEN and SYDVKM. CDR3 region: CASSPLGAEGEYEQYF. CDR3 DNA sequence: TGTGCCAGCAGCCCCTTGGGGGCGGAGGGGGAGTACGAGCAGTACTTC.

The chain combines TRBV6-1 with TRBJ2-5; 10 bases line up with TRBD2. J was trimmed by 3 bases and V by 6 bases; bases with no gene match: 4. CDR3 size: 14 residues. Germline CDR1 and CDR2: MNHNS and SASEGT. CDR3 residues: CASRQGLAEETQYF. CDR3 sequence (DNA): TGTGCCAGCAGGCAAGGACTAGCGGAAGAGACCCAGTACTTC.

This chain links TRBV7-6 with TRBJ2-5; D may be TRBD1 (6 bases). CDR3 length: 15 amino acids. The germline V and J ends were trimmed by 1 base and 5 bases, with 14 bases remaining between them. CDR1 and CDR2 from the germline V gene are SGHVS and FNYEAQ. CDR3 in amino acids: CASSLGMTGRETQYF. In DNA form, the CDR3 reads TGTGCCAGCAGCTTAGGGATGACAGGCCGGGAGACCCAGTACTTC.

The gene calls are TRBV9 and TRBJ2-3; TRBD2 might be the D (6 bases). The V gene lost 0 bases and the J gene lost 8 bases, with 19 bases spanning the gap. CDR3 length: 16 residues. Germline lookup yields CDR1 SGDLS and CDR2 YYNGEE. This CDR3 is CASSVEWEARPGTQYF. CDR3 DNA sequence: TGTGCCAGCAGCGTAGAGTGGGAGGCCCGTCCGGGTACGCAGTATTTT.

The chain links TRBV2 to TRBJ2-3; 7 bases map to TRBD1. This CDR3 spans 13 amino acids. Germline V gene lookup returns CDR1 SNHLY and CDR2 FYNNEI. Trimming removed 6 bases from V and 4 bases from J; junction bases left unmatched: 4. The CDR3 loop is CASSGQASDTQYF. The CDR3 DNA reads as TGTGCCAGCAGCGGACAGGCCTCAGATACGCAGTATTTT.

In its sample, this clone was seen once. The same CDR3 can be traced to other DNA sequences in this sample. The DNA for the CDR3 is TGTGCCAGCAGCGTTGGGCTAGCGGGAGGTACAGATACGCAGTATTTT. Protein sequence: CASSVGLAGGTDTQYF. The genes are TRBV9 and TRBJ2-3, with TRBD2 matching over 11 bases. In germline, CDR1 is SGDLS, CDR2 YYNGEE. Trimming cost V 2 bases and J 3 bases; bases outside gene matches: 5. There are 16 residues in the CDR3.

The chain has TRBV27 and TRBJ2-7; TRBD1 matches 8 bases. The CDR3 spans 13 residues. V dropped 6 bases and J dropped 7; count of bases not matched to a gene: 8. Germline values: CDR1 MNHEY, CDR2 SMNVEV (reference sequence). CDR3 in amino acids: CASRAGGAGEQYF. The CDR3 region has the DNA TGTGCCAGCAGGGCAGGGGGCGCGGGAGAGCAGTACTTC.

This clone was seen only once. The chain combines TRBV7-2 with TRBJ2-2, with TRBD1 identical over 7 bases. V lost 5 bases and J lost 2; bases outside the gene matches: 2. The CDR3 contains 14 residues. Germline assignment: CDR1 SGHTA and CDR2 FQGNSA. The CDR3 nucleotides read TGTGCCAGCAGCCAGGGGGTTAACACCGGGGAGCTGTTTTTT. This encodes CASSQGVNTGELFF.

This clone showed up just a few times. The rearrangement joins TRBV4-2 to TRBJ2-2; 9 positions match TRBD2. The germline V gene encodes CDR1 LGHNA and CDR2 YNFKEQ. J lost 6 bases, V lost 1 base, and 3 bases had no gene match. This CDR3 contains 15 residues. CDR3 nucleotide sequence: TGTGCCAGCAGCCAAGGGGCGGGAGGGTCCGGGGAGCTGTTTTTT. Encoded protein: CASSQGAGGSGELFF.

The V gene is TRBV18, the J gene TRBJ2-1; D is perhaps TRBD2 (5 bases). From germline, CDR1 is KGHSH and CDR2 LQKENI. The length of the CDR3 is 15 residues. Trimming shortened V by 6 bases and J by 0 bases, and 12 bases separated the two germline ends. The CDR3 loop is CASSDGMASYNEQFF. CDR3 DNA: TGTGCCAGCTCGGACGGGATGGCCTCCTACAATGAGCAGTTCTTC.

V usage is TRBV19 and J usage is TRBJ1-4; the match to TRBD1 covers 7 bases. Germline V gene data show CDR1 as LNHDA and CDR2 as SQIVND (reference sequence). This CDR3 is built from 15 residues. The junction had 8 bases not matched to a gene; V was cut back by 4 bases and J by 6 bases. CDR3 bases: TGTGCCAGTAGTACCACAGGGGCCCTACATGAAAAACTGTTTTTT. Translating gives CASSTTGALHEKLFF.

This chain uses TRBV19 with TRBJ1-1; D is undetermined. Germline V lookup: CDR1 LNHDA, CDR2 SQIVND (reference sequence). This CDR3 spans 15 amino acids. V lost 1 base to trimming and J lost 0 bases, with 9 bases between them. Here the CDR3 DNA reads TGTGCCAGTAGTATAGGGCCGGGGATGAACACTGAAGCTTTCTTT. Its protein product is CASSIGPGMNTEAFF.

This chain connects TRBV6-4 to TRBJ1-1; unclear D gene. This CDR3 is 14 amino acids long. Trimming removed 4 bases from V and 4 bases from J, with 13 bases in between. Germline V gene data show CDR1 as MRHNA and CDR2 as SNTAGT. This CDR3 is CASSADGPSTEAFF. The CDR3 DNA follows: TGTGCCAGCAGTGCCGATGGACCTAGCACTGAAGCTTTCTTT.

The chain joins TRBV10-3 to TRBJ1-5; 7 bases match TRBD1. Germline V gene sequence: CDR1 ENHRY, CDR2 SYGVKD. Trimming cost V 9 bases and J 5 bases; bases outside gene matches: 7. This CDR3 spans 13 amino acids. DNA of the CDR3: TGTGCCATTCGACAGGGCTGGGATCAGCCCCAGCATTTT. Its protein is CAIRQGWDQPQHF.

The CDR3 region is CASSLDSASNYGYTF. In DNA form, the CDR3 reads TGTGCCAGCAGCTTGGATTCAGCCTCAAACTATGGCTACACCTTC. The chain recombines TRBV5-5 with TRBJ1-2; no firm D call. This CDR3 comprises 15 residues. V was pared by 0 bases and J by 2 bases, with 11 bases between. Germline CDR1 is SGHKS and CDR2 is YYEKEE (reference sequence).

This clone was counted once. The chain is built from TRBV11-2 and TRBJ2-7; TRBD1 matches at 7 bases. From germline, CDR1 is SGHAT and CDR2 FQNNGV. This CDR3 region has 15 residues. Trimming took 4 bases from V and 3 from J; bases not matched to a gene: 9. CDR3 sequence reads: CASSSTGKRIYEQYF. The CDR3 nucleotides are TGTGCCAGCAGCTCGACAGGGAAAAGGATCTACGAGCAGTACTTC.